This T cell receptor (beta chain) originates from a study of cytomegalovirus exposure and HLA in healthy donors. The PCR contained 60 Vbeta and 13 Jbeta primers. Sequenced by immunoSEQ multiplex PCR; TCRdb stores in-frame clones only, minus some. This table has some 120,000 clones, less than 75% appearing once. CDR1 LNHDA and CDR2 SQIVND come from the germline V gene (reference sequence). This CDR3 is built from 14 residues. Trimming removed 1 base at V and 6 bases at J, with 10 bases between. Sequencing was performed on PBMCs. This chain uses TRBV19 with TRBJ1-5; no firm D call. This sequence was found in a woman aged 40 to 50 in good health and CMV-seronegative. In DNA form, the CDR3 reads TGTGCCAGTAGTATAGGACCAGACTCTCAGCCCCAGCATTTT. Translation: CASSIGPDSQPQHF.